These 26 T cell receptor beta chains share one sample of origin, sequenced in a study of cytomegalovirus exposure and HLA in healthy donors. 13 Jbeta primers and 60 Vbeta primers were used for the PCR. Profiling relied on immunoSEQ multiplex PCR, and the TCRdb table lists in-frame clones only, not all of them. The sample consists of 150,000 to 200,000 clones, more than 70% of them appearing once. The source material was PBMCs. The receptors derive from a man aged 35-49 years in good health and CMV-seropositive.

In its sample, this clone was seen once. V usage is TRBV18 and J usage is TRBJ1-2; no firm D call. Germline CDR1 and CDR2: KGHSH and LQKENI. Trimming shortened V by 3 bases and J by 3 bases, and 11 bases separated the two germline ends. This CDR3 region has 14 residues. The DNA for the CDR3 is TGTGCCAGCTCACCGCCCCCCGGGGACTATGGCTACACCTTC. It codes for CASSPPPGDYGYTF.

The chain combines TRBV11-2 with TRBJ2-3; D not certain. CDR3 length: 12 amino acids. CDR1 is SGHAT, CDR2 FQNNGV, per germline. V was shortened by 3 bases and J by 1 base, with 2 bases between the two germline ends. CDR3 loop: CASSFGTDTQYF. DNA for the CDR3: TGTGCCAGCAGCTTCGGCACAGATACGCAGTATTTT.

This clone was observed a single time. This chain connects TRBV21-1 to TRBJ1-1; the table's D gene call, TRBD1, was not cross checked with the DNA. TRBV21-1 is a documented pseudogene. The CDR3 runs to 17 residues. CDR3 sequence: CASSKFLSTVLNTEAFF. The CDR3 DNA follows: TGTGCCAGCAGCAAATTCCTATCGACAGTGCTGAACACTGAAGCTTTCTTT.

In DNA, the CDR3 is TGTGCCAGCAGCTTCATAGCGGGAGGTCCGGATACGCAGTATTTT. It codes for CASSFIAGGPDTQYF. The V and J genes are TRBV5-4 and TRBJ2-3; TRBD2 matches 10 bases. Per the germline V gene, CDR1 is SGHNT and CDR2 is YYREEE (reference sequence). V was clipped by 2 bases and J by 6 bases; unmatched bases: 6. The CDR3 runs to 15 residues. The full variable domain, with the rest looked up from reference TRBV5-4 and TRBJ2-3, is ETGVTQSPTHLIKTRGQQVTLRCSSQSGHNTVSWYQQALGQGPQFIFQYYREEENGRGNFPPRFSGLQFPNYSSELNVNALELDDSALYLCASSFIAGGPDTQYFGPGTRLTVL.

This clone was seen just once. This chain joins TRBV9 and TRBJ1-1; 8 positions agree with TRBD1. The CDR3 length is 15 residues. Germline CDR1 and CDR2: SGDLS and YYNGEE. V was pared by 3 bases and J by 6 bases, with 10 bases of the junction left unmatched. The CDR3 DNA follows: TGTGCCAGCAGCGGGGACCCCGGGACAGGTTCTGAAGCTTTCTTT. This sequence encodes CASSGDPGTGSEAFF. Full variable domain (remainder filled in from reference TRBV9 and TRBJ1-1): DSGVTQTPKHLITATGQRVTLRCSPRSGDLSVYWYQQSLDQGLQFLIQYYNGEERAKGNILERFSAQQFPDLHSELNLSSLELGDSALYFCASSGDPGTGSEAFFGQGTRLTVV.

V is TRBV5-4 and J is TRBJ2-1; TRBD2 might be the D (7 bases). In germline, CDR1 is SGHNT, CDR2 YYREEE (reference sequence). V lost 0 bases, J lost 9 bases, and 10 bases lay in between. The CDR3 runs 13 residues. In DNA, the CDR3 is TGTGCCAGCAGCTTGGGAGGGGGGGCTGAGCAGTTCTTC. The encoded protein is CASSLGGGAEQFF. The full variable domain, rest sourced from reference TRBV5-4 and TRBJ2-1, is ETGVTQSPTHLIKTRGQQVTLRCSSQSGHNTVSWYQQALGQGPQFIFQYYREEENGRGNFPPRFSGLQFPNYSSELNVNALELDDSALYLCASSLGGGAEQFFGPGTRLTVL.

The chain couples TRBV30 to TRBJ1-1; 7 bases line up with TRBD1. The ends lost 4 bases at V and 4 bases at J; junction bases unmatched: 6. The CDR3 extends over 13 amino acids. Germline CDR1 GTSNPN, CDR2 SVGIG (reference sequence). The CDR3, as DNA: TGTGCCTGGACGGATCAGGGGGGCACTGAAGCTTTCTTT. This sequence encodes CAWTDQGGTEAFF.

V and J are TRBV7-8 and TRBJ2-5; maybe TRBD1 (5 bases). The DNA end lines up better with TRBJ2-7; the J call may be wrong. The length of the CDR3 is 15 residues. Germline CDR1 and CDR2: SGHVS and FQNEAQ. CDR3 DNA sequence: TGTGCCAGCAGCAAAACAGGAGTAGGGCTCTACGAGCAGTACTTC. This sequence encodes CASSKTGVGLYEQYF.

CDR3 residues: CASSPAGGHEQYF. CDR3 nucleotides: TGTGCCAGCTCACCAGCAGGGGGTCACGAGCAGTACTTC. The J gene is TRBJ2-7, the V gene TRBV18, with 7 bases aligning to TRBD1. The J segment lost 5 bases and the V segment lost 2 bases, leaving 3 bases of the junction unmatched. The CDR3 is 13 amino acids. Germline V lookup: CDR1 KGHSH, CDR2 LQKENI.

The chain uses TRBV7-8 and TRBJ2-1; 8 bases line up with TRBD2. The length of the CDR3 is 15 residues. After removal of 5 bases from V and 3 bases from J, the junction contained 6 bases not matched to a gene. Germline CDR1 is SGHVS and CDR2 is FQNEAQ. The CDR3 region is CASSPLAGIYNEQFF. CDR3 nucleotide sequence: TGTGCCAGCAGCCCCTTAGCGGGGATCTACAATGAGCAGTTCTTC.

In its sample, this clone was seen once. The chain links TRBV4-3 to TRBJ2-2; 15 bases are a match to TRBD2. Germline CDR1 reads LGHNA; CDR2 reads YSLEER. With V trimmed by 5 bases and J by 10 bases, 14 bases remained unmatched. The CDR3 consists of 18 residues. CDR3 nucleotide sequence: TGCGCCAGCAGCTTCTCTCCGGGACTAGCGGGAGGTAGTGAGGAGCTGTTTTTT. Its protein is CASSFSPGLAGGSEELFF.

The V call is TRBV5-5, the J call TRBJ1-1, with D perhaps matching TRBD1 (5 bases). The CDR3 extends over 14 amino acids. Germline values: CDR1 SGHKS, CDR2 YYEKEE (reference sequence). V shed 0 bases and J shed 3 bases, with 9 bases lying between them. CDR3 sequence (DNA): TGTGCCAGCAGCTTGGGTCAGGGATACACTGAAGCTTTCTTT. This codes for CASSLGQGYTEAFF.

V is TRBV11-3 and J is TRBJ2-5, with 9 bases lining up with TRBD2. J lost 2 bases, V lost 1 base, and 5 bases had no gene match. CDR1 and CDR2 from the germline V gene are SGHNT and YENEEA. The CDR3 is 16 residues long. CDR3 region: CASSLGLAGPQETQYF. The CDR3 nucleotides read TGTGCCAGCAGCTTAGGGCTAGCGGGACCGCAAGAGACCCAGTACTTC.

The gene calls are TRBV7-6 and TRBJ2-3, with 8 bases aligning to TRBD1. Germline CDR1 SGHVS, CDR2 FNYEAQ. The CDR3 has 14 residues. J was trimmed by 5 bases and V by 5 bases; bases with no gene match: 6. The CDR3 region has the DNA TGTGCCAGCAGCCTAGGGACAGGAGGAGATACGCAGTATTTT. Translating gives CASSLGTGGDTQYF.

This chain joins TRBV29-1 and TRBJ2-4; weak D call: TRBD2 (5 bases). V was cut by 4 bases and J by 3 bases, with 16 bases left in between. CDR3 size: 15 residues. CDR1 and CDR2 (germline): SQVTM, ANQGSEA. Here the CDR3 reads CSVGELSGVKNIQYF. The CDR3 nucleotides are TGCAGCGTTGGGGAGCTCTCCGGAGTCAAAAACATTCAGTACTTC. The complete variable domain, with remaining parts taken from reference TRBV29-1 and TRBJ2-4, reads SAVISQKPSRDICQRGTSLTIQCQVDSQVTMMFWYRQQPGQSLTLIATANQGSEATYESGFVIDKFPISRPNLTFSTLTVSNMSPEDSSIYLCSVGELSGVKNIQYFGAGTRLSVL.

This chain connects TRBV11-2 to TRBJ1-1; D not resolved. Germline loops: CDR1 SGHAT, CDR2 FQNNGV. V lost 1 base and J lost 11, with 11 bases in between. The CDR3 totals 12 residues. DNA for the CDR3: TGTGCCAGCAGCTTAGCCCCCAGATTCGCTTTCTTT. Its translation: CASSLAPRFAFF.

CDR3 sequence reads: CASSRGGEETQYF. As DNA, the CDR3 is TGTGCCAGTAGCCGTGGGGGGGAAGAGACCCAGTACTTC. This chain links TRBV19 with TRBJ2-5; the match to TRBD2 covers 7 bases. This CDR3 has 13 residues. V lost 6 bases and J lost 3; bases outside the gene matches: 4. Germline lookup yields CDR1 LNHDA and CDR2 SQIVND (reference sequence).

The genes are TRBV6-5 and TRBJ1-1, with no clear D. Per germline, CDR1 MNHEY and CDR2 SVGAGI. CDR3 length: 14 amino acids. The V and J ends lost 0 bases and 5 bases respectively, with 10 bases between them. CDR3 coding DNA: TGTGCCAGCAGTTACTCGATTGGAGGGACTGAAGCTTTCTTT. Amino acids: CASSYSIGGTEAFF.

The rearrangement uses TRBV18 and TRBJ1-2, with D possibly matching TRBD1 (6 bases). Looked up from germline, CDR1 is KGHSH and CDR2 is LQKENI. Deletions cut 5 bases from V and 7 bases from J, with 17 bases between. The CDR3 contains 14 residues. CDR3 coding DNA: TGTGCCAGCTCAGCAAACCCCCAGACAGGTGGCTACACCTTC. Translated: CASSANPQTGGYTF. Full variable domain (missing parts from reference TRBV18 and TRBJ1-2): NAGVMQNPRHLVRRRGQEARLRCSPMKGHSHVYWYRQLPEEGLKFMVYLQKENIIDESGMPKERFSAEFPKEGPSILRIQQVVRGDSAAYFCASSANPQTGGYTFGSGTRLTVV.

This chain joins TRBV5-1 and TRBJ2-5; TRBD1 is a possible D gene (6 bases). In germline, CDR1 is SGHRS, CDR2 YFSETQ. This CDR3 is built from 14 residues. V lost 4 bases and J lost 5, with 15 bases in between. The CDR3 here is CASSRDTSEETQYF. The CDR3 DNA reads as TGCGCCAGCAGCCGGGACACTTCGGAGGAGACCCAGTACTTC.

CDR3 DNA: TGTGCCAGCAGTCCTAACCAGGGGTTGAGTGAAAAACTGTTTTTT. It is translated as CASSPNQGLSEKLFF. V usage is TRBV28 and J usage is TRBJ1-4; tentative D call: TRBD1 (6 bases). CDR3 length: 15 residues. Trimming cost V 5 bases and J 7 bases, with 17 bases left between them. Germline V lookup: CDR1 MDHEN, CDR2 SYDVKM.

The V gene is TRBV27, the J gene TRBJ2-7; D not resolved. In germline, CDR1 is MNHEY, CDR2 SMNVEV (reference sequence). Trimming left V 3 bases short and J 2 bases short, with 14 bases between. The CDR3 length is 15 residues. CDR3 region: CASSLTVTSPYEQYF. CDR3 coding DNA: TGTGCCAGCAGTTTGACTGTGACCTCGCCCTACGAGCAGTACTTC.

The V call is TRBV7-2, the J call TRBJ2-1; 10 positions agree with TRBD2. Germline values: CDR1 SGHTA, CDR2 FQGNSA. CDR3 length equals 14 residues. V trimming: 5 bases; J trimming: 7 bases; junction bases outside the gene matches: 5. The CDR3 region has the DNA TGTGCCAGCAGCCCGGGACTAGCGAATAATGAGCAGTTCTTC. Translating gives CASSPGLANNEQFF.

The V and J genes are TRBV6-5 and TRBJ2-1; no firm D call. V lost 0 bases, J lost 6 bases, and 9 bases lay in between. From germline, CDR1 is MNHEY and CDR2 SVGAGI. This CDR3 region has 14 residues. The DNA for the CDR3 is TGTGCCAGCAGTTACTCCCAAAGCCTCAATGAGCAGTTCTTC. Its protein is CASSYSQSLNEQFF.

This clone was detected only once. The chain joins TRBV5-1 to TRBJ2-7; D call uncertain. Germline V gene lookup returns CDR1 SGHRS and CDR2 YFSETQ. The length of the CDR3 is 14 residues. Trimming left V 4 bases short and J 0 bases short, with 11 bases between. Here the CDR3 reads CASSLLTSSYEQYF. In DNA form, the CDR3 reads TGCGCCAGCAGCCTCCTGACATCCTCCTACGAGCAGTACTTC.

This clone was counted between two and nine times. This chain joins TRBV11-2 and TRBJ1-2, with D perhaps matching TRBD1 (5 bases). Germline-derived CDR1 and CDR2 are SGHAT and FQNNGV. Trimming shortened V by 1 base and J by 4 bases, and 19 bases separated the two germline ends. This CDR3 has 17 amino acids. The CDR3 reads CASSLVSGPGDVYGYTF. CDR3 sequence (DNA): TGTGCCAGCAGCTTAGTCTCCGGACCGGGGGACGTCTATGGCTACACCTTC.